A single sample is the source of the 5 T cell receptor beta chains below, sequenced in a study of T cell responses to AZD1222 COVID-19 vaccine. Assay used: immunoSEQ multiplex PCR; TCRdb lists only in-frame clones, some missing. Counted here are 66,000 or so clones, over 75% occurring once; the ten biggest clones make up approximately 15%. Sequenced material: peripheral blood, taken on day 0 of AZD1222 vaccination. These receptors originate from an adult in good health.

This sequence joins TRBV7-9 and TRBJ1-4; D unclear. V was trimmed by 0 bases and J by 4 bases, leaving 15 bases between them. The CDR3 totals 17 residues. CDR1 is SEHNR, CDR2 FQNEAQ, per germline (reference sequence). This CDR3 reads CASSLALEEDGNEKLFF. As DNA, the CDR3 is TGTGCCAGCAGCTTAGCGTTGGAGGAGGATGGTAATGAAAAACTGTTTTTT.

The gene calls are TRBV10-1 and TRBJ2-7; 10 bases fit TRBD2. CDR1 and CDR2 (germline): WNHNN, SYGVQD (reference sequence). This CDR3 has 15 residues. J gave up 5 bases and V 7 bases, and 11 bases lay outside the gene matches. In DNA form, the CDR3 reads TGCGCCAGCACTACACTAGCGGGAAATTACGACGAGCAGTACTTC. It encodes CASTTLAGNYDEQYF.

The chain employs TRBV5-1 and TRBJ1-2; the D is unclear. CDR1 is SGHRS and CDR2 is YFSETQ in the germline V gene. The CDR3 is 14 residues long. Trimming removed 1 base at V and 2 bases at J, with 9 bases between. The CDR3 nucleotides read TGCGCCAGCAGCTTGTCGGACGGCAACTATGGCTACACCTTC. The encoded protein is CASSLSDGNYGYTF.

The V and J genes are TRBV9 and TRBJ2-1; possible D gene TRBD2, 6 bases. Trimming took 3 bases from V and 8 from J, leaving 18 bases between them. The CDR3 length is 15 residues. Germline lookup yields CDR1 SGDLS and CDR2 YYNGEE. The CDR3 region is CASSDGETSTYEQFF. DNA for the CDR3: TGTGCCAGCAGCGACGGGGAGACTAGTACATATGAGCAGTTCTTC. The variable domain in full, with the rest retrieved from reference TRBV9 and TRBJ2-1, is DSGVTQTPKHLITATGQRVTLRCSPRSGDLSVYWYQQSLDQGLQFLIQYYNGEERAKGNILERFSAQQFPDLHSELNLSSLELGDSALYFCASSDGETSTYEQFFGPGTRLTVL.

The chain is built from TRBV7-2 and TRBJ1-2; no firm D call. Germline-derived CDR1 and CDR2 are SGHTA and FQGNSA. The CDR3 consists of 13 residues. With 1 base removed from V and 8 bases from J, the gap between germline ends came to 11 bases. CDR3 coding DNA: TGTGCCAGCAGCTTAGAGGGCAGGTCCGGCTACACCTTC. This translates into CASSLEGRSGYTF.